This T cell receptor (beta chain) derives from a study of blood T cell repertoires in COVID-19. Study overall: Specimens from acute and convalescent COVID-19 originated in the United States, Italy and Spain. PBMCs, B-cell-depleted T cells, or T cells were the source of the cDNA or gDNA that made up the material.

A word on this clone: The junction shows a germline mismatch at one end, possibly a read error.

This CDR3 comprises 13 residues. Germline values: CDR1 KGHSH, CDR2 LQKENI. In the original workflow: Reference gene primer amplification yielded estimated nucleated cell counts. The repertoire was sequenced with immunoSEQ multiplex PCR; TCRdb's copy has only in-frame clones and lacks some. V and J calls and clone size follow that table, whereas D and trimming were derived from the DNA. The sample holds roughly 82,000 clones, less than 95% seen once. This rearrangement joins TRBV18 to TRBJ2-7; perhaps TRBD2 as D (6 bases). The clonotype originates from a woman aged 50 to 60 in a cohort sampled during active COVID-19. Material: peripheral blood. The CDR3 coding sequence is TGTGCCAGCTCACCATTCCCTCCCCTAGCGACTAACTTC. It is translated as CASSPFPPLATNF.